This T cell receptor beta chain was recovered during a study of blood T cell repertoires in COVID-19. As for the study in general: The cDNA or gDNA used as material had been derived from T cells, B-cell-depleted T cells, or PBMCs.

Per the original methods: Scientists estimated how many nucleated cells there were by amplifying reference gene primers. Some clones are missing from TCRdb's copy, which holds only in-frame ones; the method was immunoSEQ multiplex PCR. Clone size and V and J calls were adopted from that table, with D and trimming inferred from the DNA. The table includes around 200,000 clones, about 86% detected once. This clone was counted a single time. Germline V CDR1 and CDR2: MNHEY, SVGEGT. V was clipped by 0 bases and J by 5 bases, with 13 bases between them. The CDR3 extends over 15 amino acids. The chain has TRBV6-2 or TRBV6-3 and TRBJ1-1; TRBD1 is a possible D gene (6 bases). The sequenced sample was peripheral blood. The TCR was taken from a man aged 45 to 65 with active or convalescent COVID-19. CDR3 nucleotides: TGTGCCAGCAGTTACTCTCGGGGGGCGAGGACTGAAGCTTTCTTT. Translating gives CASSYSRGARTEAFF.